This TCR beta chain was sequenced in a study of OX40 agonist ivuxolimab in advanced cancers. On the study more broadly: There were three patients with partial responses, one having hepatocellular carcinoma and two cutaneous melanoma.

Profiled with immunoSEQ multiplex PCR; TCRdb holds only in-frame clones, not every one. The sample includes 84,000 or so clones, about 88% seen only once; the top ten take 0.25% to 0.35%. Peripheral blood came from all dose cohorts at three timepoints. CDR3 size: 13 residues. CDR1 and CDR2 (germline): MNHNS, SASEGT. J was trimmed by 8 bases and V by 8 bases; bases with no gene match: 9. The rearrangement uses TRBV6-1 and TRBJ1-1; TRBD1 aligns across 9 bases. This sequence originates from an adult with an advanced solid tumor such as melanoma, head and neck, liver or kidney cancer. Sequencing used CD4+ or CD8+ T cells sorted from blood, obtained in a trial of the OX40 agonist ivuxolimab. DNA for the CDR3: TGTGCCAGCGAGACAGGGGGGAACCGCGAAGCTTTCTTT. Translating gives CASETGGNREAFF.